This T cell receptor (beta chain) was retrieved from a study of blood T cell repertoires in COVID-19. Profiled with immunoSEQ multiplex PCR; TCRdb holds only in-frame clones, not every one. The repertoire includes roughly 52,000 clones, approximately 90% of them detected once, and 3.5% to 4.5% sits in the top ten. The CDR3 loop spans 11 amino acids. CDR1 is SGHVS and CDR2 is FQNEAQ in the germline V gene. V was pared by 2 bases and J by 7 bases, with 3 bases between. The rearrangement links TRBV7-8 to TRBJ2-1; D remains ambiguous. The sequenced sample was peripheral blood. The origin of this receptor is a man aged 45-65 years with acute or convalescent COVID-19. CDR3 protein: CASSLLNEQFF. The CDR3, as DNA: TGTGCCAGCAGCTTACTTAATGAGCAGTTCTTC.